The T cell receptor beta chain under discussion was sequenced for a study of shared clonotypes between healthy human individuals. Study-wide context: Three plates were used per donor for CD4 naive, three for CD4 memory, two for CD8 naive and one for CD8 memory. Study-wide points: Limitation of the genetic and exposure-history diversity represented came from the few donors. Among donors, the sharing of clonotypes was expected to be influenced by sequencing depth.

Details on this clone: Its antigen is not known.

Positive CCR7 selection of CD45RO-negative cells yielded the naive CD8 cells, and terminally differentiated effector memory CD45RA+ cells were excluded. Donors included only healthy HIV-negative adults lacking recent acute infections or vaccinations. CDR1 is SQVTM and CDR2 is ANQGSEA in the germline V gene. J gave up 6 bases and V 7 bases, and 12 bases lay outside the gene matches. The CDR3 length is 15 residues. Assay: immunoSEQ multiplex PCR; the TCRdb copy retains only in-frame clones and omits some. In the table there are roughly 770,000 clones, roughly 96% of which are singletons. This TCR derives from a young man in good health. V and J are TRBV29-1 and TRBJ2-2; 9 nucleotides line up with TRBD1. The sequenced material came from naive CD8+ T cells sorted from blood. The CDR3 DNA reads TGCAGCGGCTCCCAGCGGGACAGGGAATCCGGGGAGCTGTTTTTT. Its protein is CSGSQRDRESGELFF.